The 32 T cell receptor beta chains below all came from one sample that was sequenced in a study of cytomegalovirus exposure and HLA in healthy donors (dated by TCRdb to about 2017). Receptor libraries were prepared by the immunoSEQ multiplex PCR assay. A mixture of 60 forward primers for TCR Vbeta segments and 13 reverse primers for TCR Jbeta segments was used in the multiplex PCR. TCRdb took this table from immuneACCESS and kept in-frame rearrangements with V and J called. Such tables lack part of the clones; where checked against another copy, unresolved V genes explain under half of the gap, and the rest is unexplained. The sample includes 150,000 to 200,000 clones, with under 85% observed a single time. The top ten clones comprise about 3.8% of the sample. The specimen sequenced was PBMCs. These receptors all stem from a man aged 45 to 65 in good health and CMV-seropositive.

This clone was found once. The CDR3 DNA reads as TGTGCCACCGGTACCTGGACAGGCCTCTTCTCTGGAAACACCATATATTTT. This encodes CATGTWTGLFSGNTIYF. The J gene is TRBJ1-3, the V gene TRBV10-3, with 7 nucleotides matching TRBD1. The CDR3 runs to 17 residues. V was clipped by 10 bases and J by 0 bases; unmatched bases: 15. The germline V gene has CDR1 ENHRY and CDR2 SYGVKD.

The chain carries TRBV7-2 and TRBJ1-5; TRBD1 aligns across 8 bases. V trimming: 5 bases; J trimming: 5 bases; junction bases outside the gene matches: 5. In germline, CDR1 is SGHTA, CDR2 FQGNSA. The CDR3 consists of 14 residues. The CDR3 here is CASSEDRAYQPQHF. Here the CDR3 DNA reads TGTGCCAGCAGCGAGGACAGGGCGTATCAGCCCCAGCATTTT.

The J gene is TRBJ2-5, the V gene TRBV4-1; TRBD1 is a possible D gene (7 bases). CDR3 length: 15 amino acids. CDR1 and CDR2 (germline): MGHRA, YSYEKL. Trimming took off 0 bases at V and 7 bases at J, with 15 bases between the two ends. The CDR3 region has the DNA TGCGCCAGCAGCCAAGATGGCGGGCAGGGGGGGACCCAGTACTTC. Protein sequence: CASSQDGGQGGTQYF.

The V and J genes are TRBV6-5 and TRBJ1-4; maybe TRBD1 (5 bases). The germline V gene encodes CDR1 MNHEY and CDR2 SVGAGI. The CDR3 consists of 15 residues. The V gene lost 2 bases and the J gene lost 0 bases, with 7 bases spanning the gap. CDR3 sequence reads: CASSYDRPTNEKLFF. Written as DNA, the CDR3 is TGTGCCAGCAGTTACGACAGACCAACTAATGAAAAACTGTTTTTT.

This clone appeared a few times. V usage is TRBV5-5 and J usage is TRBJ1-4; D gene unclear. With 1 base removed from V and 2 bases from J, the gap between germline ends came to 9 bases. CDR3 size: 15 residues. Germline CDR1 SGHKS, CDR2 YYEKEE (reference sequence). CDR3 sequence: CASSLSQVTNEKLFF. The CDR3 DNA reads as TGTGCCAGCAGCTTGTCCCAGGTGACTAATGAAAAACTGTTTTTT. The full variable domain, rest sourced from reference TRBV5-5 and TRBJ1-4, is DAGVTQSPTHLIKTRGQQVTLRCSPISGHKSVSWYQQVLGQGPQFIFQYYEKEERGRGNFPDRFSARQFPNYSSELNVNALLLGDSALYLCASSLSQVTNEKLFFGSGTQLSVL.

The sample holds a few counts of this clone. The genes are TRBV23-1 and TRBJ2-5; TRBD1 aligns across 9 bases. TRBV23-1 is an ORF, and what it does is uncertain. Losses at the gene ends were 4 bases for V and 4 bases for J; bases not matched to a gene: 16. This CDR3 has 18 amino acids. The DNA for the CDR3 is TGCGCCAGCAGTCGTCACTCCGGGACAGGGTTTTGTGGAGAGACCCAGTACTTC. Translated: CASSRHSGTGFCGETQYF.

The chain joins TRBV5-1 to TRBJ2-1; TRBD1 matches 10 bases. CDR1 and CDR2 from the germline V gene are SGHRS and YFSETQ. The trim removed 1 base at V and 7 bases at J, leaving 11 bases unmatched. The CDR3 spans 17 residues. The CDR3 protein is CASSLLFVGTGENEQFF. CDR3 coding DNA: TGCGCCAGCAGCTTGCTATTCGTCGGGACAGGGGAGAATGAGCAGTTCTTC. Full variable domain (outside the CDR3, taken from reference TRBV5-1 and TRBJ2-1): KAGVTQTPRYLIKTRGQQVTLSCSPISGHRSVSWYQQTPGQGLQFLFEYFSETQRNKGNFPGRFSGRQFSNSRSEMNVSTLELGDSALYLCASSLLFVGTGENEQFFGPGTRLTVL.

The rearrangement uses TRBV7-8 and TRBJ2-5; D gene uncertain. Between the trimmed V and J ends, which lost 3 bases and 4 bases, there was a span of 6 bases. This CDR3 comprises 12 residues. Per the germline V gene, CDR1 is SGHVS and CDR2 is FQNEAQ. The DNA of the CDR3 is TGTGCCAGCAGCTTCGGCGGAGAGACCCAGTACTTC. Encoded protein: CASSFGGETQYF.

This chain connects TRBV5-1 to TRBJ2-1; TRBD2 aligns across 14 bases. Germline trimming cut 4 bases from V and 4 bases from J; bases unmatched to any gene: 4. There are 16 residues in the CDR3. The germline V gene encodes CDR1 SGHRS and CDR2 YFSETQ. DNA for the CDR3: TGCGCCAGCAGCGACCGACTAGCGGGGGGGTACAATGAGCAGTTCTTC. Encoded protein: CASSDRLAGGYNEQFF.

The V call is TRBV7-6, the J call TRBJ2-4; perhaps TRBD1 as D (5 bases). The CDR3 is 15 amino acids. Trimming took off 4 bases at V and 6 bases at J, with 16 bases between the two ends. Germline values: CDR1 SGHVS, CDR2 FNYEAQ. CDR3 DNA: TGTGCCAGCAGCTCCGACGACAGAAAGTTAAACATTCAGTACTTC. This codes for CASSSDDRKLNIQYF. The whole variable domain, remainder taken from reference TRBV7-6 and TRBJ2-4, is GAGVSQSPRYKVTKRGQDVALRCDPISGHVSLYWYRQALGQGPEFLTYFNYEAQQDKSGLPNDRFSAERPEGSISTLTIQRTEQRDSAMYRCASSSDDRKLNIQYFGAGTRLSVL.

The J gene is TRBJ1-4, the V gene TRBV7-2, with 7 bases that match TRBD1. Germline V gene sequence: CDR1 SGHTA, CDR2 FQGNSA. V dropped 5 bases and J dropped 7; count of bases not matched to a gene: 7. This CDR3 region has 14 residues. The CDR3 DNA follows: TGTGCCAGCAGCCCCCGACAGGGTGGTGAAAAACTGTTTTTT. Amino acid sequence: CASSPRQGGEKLFF.

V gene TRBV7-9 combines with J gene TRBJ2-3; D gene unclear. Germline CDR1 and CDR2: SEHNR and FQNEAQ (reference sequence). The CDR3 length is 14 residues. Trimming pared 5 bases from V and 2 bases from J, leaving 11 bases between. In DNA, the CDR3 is TGTGCCAGCAGCCTCAGTCGAAACACAGATACGCAGTATTTT. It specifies CASSLSRNTDTQYF.

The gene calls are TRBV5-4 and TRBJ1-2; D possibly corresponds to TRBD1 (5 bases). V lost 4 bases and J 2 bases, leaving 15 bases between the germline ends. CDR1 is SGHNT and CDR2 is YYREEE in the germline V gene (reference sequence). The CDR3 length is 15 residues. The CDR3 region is CASSSSGSFNYGYTF. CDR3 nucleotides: TGTGCCAGCAGCAGTTCAGGGTCCTTCAACTATGGCTACACCTTC.

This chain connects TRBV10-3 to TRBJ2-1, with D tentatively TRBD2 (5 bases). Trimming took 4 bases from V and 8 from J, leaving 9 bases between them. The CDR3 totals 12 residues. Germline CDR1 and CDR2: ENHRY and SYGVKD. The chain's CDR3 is CAISGRGDEQFF. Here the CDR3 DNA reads TGTGCCATCAGTGGACGGGGTGATGAGCAGTTCTTC.

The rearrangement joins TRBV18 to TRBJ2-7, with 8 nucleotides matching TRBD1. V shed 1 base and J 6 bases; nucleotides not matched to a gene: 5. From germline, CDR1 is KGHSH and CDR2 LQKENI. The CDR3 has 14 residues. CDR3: CASSPRQGSGEQYF. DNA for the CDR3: TGTGCCAGCTCACCACGACAGGGGAGCGGCGAGCAGTACTTC.

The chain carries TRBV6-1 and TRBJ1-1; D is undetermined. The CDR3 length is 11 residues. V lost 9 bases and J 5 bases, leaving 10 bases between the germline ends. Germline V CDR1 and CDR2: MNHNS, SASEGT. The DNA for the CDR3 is TGTGCCAGTCAGTCCCATACTGAAGCTTTCTTT. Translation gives CASQSHTEAFF.

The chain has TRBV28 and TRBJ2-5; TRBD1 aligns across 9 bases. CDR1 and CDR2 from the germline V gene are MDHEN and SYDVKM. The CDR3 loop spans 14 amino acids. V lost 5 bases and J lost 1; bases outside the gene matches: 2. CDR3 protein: CASSMTGGQETQYF. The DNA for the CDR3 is TGTGCCAGCAGTATGACAGGGGGCCAAGAGACCCAGTACTTC.

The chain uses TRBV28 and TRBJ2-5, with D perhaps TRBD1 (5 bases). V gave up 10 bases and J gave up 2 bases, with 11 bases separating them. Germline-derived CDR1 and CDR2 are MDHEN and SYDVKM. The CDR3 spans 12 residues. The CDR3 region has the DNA TGTGCCACCGCACAGGCTCAAGAGACCCAGTACTTC. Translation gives CATAQAQETQYF. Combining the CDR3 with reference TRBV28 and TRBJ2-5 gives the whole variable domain DVKVTQSSRYLVKRTGEKVFLECVQDMDHENMFWYRQDPGLGLRLIYFSYDVKMKEKGDIPEGYSVSREKKERFSLILESASTNQTSMYLCATAQAQETQYFGPGTRLLVL.

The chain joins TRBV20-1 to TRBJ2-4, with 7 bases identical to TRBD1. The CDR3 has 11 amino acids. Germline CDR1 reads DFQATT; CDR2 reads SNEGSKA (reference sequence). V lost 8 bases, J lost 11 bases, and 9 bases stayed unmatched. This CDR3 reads CSSLRDSVQYF. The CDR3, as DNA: TGCAGTAGCTTGAGGGACAGCGTTCAGTACTTC.

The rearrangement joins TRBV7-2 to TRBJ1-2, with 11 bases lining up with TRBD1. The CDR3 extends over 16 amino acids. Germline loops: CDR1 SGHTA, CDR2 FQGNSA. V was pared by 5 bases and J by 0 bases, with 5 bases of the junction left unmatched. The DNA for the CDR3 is TGTGCCAGCAGCCCGGGACAGGGGGAGCCTAACTATGGCTACACCTTC. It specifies CASSPGQGEPNYGYTF.

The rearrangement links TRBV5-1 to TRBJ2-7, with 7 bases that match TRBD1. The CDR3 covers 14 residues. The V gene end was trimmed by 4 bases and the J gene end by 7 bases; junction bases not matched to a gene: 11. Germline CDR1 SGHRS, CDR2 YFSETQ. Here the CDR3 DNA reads TGCGCCAGCAGCGCCGGACAGGTCCTGCGGGAGCAGTACTTC. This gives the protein CASSAGQVLREQYF.

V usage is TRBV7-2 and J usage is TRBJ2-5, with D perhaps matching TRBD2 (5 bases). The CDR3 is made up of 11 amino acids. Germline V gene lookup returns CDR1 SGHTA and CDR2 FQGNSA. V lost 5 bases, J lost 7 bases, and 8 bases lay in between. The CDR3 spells CASSREGTQYF. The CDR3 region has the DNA TGTGCCAGCAGCCGCGAGGGGACCCAGTACTTC.

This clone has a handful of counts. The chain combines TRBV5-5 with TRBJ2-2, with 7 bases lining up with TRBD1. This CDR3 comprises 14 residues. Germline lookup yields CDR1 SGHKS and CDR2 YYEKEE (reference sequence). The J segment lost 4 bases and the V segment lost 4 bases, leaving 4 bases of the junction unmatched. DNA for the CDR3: TGTGCCAGCAGCATCCGGGACAGCACCGGGGAGCTGTTTTTT. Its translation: CASSIRDSTGELFF. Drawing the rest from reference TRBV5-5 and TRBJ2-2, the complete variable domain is DAGVTQSPTHLIKTRGQQVTLRCSPISGHKSVSWYQQVLGQGPQFIFQYYEKEERGRGNFPDRFSARQFPNYSSELNVNALLLGDSALYLCASSIRDSTGELFFGEGSRLTVL.

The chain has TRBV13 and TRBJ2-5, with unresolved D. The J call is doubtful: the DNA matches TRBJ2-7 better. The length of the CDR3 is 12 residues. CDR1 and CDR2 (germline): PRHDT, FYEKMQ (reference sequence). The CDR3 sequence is CASSSVATEQYF. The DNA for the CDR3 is TGTGCCAGCAGCTCCGTCGCCACCGAGCAGTACTTC.

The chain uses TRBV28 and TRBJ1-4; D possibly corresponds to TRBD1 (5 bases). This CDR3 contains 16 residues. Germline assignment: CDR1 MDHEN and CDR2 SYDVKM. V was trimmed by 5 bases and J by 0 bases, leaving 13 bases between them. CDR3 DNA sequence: TGTGCCAGCAGTCCCATCCAGGGATCAACTAATGAAAAACTGTTTTTT. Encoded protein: CASSPIQGSTNEKLFF.

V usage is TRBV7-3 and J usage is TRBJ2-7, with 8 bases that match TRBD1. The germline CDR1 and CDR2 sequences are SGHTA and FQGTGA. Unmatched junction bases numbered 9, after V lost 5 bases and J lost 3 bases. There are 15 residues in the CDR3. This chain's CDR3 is CASSIGQGGGYEQYF. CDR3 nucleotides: TGTGCCAGCAGCATAGGACAGGGAGGAGGCTACGAGCAGTACTTC.

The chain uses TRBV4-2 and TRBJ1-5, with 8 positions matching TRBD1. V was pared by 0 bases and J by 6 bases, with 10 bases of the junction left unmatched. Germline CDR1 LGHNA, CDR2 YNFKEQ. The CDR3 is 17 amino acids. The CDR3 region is CASSQDPQGDVGQPQHF. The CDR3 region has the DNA TGTGCCAGCAGCCAAGACCCACAGGGGGACGTGGGTCAGCCCCAGCATTTT.

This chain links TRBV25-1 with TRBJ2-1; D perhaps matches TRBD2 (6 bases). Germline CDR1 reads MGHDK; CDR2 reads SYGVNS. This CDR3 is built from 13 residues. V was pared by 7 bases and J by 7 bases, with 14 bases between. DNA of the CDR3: TGTGCCAGCACAGCACCTAGCGTGAATGAGCAGTTCTTC. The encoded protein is CASTAPSVNEQFF.

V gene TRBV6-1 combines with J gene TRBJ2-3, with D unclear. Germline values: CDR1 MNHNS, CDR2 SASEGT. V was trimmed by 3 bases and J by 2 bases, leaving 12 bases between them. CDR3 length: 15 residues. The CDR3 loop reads CASSDEAVYTDTQYF. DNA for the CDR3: TGTGCCAGCAGTGATGAGGCAGTTTACACAGATACGCAGTATTTT.

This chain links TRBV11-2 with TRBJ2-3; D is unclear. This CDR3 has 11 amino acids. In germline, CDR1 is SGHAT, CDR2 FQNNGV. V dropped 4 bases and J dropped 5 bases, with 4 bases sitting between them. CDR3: CASSSQDTQYF. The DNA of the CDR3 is TGTGCCAGCAGCTCCCAAGATACGCAGTATTTT.

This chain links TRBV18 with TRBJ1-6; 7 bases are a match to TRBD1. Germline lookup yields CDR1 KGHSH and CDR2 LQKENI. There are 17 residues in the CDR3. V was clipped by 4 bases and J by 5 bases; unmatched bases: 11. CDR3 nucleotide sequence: TGTGCCAGCTCACTTCTCCAGGGGGAGAGTAATAATTCACCCCTCCACTTT. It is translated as CASSLLQGESNNSPLHF.

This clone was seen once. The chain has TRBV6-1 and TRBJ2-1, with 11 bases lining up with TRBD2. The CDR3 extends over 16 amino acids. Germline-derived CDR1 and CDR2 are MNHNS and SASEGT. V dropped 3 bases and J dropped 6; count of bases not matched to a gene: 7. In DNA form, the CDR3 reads TGTGCCAGCAGTGAGCCGGGACTAGCGGTGATCAATGAGCAGTTCTTC. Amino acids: CASSEPGLAVINEQFF.